This T cell receptor (beta chain) was sequenced in a study of graft-versus-host responses after intestinal transplantation. Study-wide background: Isolated intestinal, liver-intestinal, or multivisceral transplants were what recipients had. Recipients were all induced with anti-thymocyte globulin, then given tacrolimus and steroids for around three years. Study-wide findings and caveats: Marrow from the recipient contained GvH clones, some of which had appeared first in ileum or blood.

A word on this clone: Its antigen is not known.

The protocol was immunoSEQ multiplex PCR, while the TCRdb copy is restricted to in-frame clones and leaves out a portion. The table includes approximately 75,000 clones, approximately 96% detected once. V lost 3 bases and J 7 bases, leaving 12 bases between the germline ends. Germline V gene lookup returns CDR1 MNHEY and CDR2 SMNVEV (reference sequence). This CDR3 spans 13 amino acids. This sample comprised unstimulated CD8+ T cells sorted from spleen or lymph node cells, obtained before intestinal transplant. The receptor was derived from a human donor who received an intestinal transplant. The chain recombines TRBV27 with TRBJ1-1; D not resolved. The CDR3 coding sequence is TGTGCCAGCAGTTTTACCGAATCTTTTGAAGCTTTCTTT. This gives the protein CASSFTESFEAFF.